This TCR beta chain was identified in a study of blood T cell repertoires in COVID-19. Study overall: Sites in the United States, Italy and Spain provided acute and convalescent COVID-19 samples. The cDNA or gDNA used as material had been derived from T cells, B-cell-depleted T cells, or PBMCs.

CDR1 is MDHEN, CDR2 SYDVKM, per germline. The CDR3 contains 16 residues. Trimming cost V 7 bases and J 0 bases, with 16 bases left between them. Produced via immunoSEQ multiplex PCR; TCRdb's table is partial and in-frame only. The sample comprises 99,000 or so clones, around 83% of which are singletons, and 15% rests with the top ten. The specimen was peripheral blood. The sequence was obtained from a woman older than 75 with acute or convalescent COVID-19. The chain combines TRBV28 with TRBJ1-5; D may be TRBD1 (6 bases). The CDR3 region is CASTTLDRNSNQPQHF. The CDR3, as DNA: TGTGCCAGCACCACACTCGACAGGAATAGCAATCAGCCCCAGCATTTT.